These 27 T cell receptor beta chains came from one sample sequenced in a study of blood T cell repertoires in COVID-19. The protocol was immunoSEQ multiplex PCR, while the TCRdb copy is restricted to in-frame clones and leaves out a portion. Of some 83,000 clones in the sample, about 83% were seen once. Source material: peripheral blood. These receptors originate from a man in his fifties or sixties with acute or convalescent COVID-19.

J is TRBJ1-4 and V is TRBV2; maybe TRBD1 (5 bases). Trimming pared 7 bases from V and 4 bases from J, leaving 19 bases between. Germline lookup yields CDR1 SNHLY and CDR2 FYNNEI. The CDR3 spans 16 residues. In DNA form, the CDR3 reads TGTGCCAGCAAACGGCGGGACGGGGTAATTAATGAAAAACTGTTTTTT. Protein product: CASKRRDGVINEKLFF.

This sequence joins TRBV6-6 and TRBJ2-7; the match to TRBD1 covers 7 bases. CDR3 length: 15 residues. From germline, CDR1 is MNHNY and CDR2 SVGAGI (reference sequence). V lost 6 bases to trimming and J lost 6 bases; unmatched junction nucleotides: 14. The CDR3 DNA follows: TGTGCCAGCAGCCGCTTACAGGGGCCCCGGGGCGAGCAGTACTTC. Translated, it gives CASSRLQGPRGEQYF.

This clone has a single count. CDR3 region: CASSPLGLAGGVETQYF. CDR3 bases: TGCGCCAGCAGCCCCCTGGGACTAGCGGGGGGGGTTGAGACCCAGTACTTC. The J gene is TRBJ2-5, the V gene TRBV4-1, with TRBD2 identical over 16 bases. The germline V gene encodes CDR1 MGHRA and CDR2 YSYEKL. The ends lost 4 bases at V and 5 bases at J; junction bases unmatched: 7. This CDR3 region has 17 residues.

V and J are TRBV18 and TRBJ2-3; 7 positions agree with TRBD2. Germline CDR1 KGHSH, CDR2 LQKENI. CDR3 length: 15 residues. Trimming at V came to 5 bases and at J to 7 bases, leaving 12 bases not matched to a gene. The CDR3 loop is CASSTGTTNTYTQYF. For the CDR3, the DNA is TGTGCCAGCTCAACCGGGACTACCAACACCTATACGCAGTATTTT.

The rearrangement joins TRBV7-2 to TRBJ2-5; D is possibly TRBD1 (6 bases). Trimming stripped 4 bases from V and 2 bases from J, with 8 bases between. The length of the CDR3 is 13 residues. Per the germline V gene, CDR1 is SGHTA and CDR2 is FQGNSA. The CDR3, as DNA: TGTGCCAGCAGCTCGGACAGACAAGAGACCCAGTACTTC. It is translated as CASSSDRQETQYF.

CDR3 in amino acids: CASSYSYTSGRNTDTQYF. CDR3 nucleotides: TGTGCCAGCAGTTACTCTTATACTAGCGGGAGAAACACAGATACGCAGTATTTT. The chain employs TRBV6-2 or TRBV6-3 and TRBJ2-3, with TRBD2 matching over 11 bases. Unmatched junction bases numbered 7, after V lost 0 bases and J lost 2 bases. Germline loops: CDR1 MNHEY, CDR2 SVGEGT. The CDR3 loop spans 18 amino acids.

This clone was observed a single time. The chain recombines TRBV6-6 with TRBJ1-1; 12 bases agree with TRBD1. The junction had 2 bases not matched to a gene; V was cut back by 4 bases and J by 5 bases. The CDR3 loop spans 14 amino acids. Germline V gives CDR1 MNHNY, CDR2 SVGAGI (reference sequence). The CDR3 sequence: CASSLGQGATEAFF. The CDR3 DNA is TGTGCCAGCAGTTTGGGACAGGGGGCGACTGAAGCTTTCTTT.

The DNA of the CDR3 is TGTGCCAGCAGCTTAGAGCATTACCTCGAGGACACTGAAGCTTTCTTT. It codes for CASSLEHYLEDTEAFF. This chain connects TRBV11-3 to TRBJ1-1; no clear D. Germline V lookup: CDR1 SGHNT, CDR2 YENEEA. With 0 bases removed from V and 3 bases from J, the gap between germline ends came to 14 bases. The CDR3 has 16 residues.

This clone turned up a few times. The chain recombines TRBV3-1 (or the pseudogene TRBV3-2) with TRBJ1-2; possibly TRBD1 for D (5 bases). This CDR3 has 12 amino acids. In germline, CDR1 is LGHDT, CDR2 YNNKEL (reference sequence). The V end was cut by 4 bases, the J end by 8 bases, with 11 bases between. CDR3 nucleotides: TGTGCCAGCAGCCCTACGGGGGTGGGCTACACCTTC. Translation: CASSPTGVGYTF.

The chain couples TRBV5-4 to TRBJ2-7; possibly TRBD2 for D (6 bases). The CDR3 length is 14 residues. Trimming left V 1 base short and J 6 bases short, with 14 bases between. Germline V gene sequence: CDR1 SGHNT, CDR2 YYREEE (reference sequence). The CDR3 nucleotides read TGTGCCAGCAGCTTGAGTGAAGCGGGTGGCGAGCAGTACTTC. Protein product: CASSLSEAGGEQYF.

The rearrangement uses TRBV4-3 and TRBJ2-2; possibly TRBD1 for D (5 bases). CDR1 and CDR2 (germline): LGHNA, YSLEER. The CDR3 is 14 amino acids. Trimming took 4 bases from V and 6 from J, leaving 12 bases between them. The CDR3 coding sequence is TGCGCCAGCAGCCCGGACATTTTGGCCGGGGAGCTGTTTTTT. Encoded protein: CASSPDILAGELFF.

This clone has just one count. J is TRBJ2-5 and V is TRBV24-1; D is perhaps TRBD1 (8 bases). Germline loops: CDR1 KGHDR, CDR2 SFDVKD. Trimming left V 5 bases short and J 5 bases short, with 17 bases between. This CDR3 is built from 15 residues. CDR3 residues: CATSVNRGGMETQYF. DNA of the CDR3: TGTGCCACCAGTGTCAACAGGGGGGGGATGGAGACCCAGTACTTC.

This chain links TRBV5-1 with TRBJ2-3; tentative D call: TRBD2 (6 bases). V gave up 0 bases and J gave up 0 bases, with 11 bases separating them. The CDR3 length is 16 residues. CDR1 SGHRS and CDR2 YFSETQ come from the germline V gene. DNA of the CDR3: TGCGCCAGCAGCTTGGGGGTGCGGGGTAGCACAGATACGCAGTATTTT. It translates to CASSLGVRGSTDTQYF. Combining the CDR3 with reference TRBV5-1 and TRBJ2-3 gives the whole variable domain KAGVTQTPRYLIKTRGQQVTLSCSPISGHRSVSWYQQTPGQGLQFLFEYFSETQRNKGNFPGRFSGRQFSNSRSEMNVSTLELGDSALYLCASSLGVRGSTDTQYFGPGTRLTVL.

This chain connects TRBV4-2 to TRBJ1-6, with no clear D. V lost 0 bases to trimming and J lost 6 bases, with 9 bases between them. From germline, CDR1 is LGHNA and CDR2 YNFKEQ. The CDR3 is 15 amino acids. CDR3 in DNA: TGTGCCAGCAGCCAAGATTCTCGCGGTAATTCACCCCTCCACTTT. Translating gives CASSQDSRGNSPLHF.

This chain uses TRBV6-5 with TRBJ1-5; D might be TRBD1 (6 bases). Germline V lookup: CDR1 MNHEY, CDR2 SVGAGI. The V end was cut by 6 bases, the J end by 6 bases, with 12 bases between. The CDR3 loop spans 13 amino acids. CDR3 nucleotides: TGTGCCAGCAGCGGGGGGCCAGGTCAGCCCCAGCATTTT. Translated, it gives CASSGGPGQPQHF.

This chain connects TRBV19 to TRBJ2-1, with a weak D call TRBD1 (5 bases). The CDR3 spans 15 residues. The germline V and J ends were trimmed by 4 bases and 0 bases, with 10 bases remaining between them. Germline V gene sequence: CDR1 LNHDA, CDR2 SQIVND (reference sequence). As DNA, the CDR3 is TGTGCCAGTAGTACAGGGCTGAGCTCCTACAATGAGCAGTTCTTC. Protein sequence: CASSTGLSSYNEQFF. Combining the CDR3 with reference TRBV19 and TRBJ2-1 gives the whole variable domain DGGITQSPKYLFRKEGQNVTLSCEQNLNHDAMYWYRQDPGQGLRLIYYSQIVNDFQKGDIAEGYSVSREKKESFPLTVTSAQKNPTAFYLCASSTGLSSYNEQFFGPGTRLTVL.

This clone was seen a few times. CDR3 sequence: CAWQIYTGYTF. Written as DNA, the CDR3 is TGTGCCTGGCAAATTTACACTGGCTACACCTTC. This chain uses TRBV30 with TRBJ1-2; unclear D gene. The germline V and J ends were trimmed by 5 bases and 7 bases, with 11 bases remaining between them. The CDR3 runs 11 residues. Germline V CDR1 and CDR2: GTSNPN, SVGIG (reference sequence).

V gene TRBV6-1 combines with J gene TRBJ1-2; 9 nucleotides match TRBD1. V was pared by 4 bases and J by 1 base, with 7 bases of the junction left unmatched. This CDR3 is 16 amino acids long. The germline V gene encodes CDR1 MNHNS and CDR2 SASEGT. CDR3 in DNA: TGTGCCAGCAGTGGGACAGGGGCTGAACGTAACTATGGCTACACCTTC. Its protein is CASSGTGAERNYGYTF.

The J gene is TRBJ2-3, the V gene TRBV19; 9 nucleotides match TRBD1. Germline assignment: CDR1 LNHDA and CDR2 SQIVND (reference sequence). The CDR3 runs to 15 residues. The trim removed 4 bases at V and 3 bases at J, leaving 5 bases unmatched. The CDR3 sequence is CASSKGTGRTDTQYF. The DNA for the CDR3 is TGTGCCAGTAGTAAAGGGACAGGGAGGACAGATACGCAGTATTTT.

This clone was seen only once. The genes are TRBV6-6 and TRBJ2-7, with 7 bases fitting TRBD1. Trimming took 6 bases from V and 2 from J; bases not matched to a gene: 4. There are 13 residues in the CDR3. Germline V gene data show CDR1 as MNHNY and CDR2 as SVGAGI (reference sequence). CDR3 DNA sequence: TGTGCCAGCAGCCGAGGGGGCCCCTACGAGCAGTACTTC. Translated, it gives CASSRGGPYEQYF.

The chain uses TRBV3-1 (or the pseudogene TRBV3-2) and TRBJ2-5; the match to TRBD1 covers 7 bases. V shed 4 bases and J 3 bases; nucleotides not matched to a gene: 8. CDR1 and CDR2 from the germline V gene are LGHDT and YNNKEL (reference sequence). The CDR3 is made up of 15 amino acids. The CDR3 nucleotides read TGTGCCAGCAGCCTCCCGACTGGACAGGAAGAGACCCAGTACTTC. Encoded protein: CASSLPTGQEETQYF.

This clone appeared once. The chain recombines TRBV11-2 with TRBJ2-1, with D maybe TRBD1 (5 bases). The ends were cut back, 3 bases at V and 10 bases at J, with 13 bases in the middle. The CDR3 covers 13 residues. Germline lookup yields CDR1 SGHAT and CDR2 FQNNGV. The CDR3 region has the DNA TGTGCCAGCAGCTTTTCTCAGGGCTCGGAGCAGTTCTTC. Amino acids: CASSFSQGSEQFF.

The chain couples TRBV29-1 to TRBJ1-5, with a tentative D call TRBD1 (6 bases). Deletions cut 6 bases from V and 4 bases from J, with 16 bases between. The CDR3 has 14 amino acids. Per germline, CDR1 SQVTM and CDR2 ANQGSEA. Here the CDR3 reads CSVTTDSPNQPQHF. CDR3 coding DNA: TGCAGCGTCACTACGGACAGTCCGAATCAGCCCCAGCATTTT.

The CDR3 DNA is TGTGCCAGCTCACCACCGATATTGGGACAGAACACCGGGGAGCTGTTTTTT. It encodes CASSPPILGQNTGELFF. The V gene is TRBV18, the J gene TRBJ2-2; a weak D match, TRBD1 (6 bases). Trimming stripped 0 bases from V and 1 base from J, with 12 bases between. Germline V CDR1 and CDR2: KGHSH, LQKENI. This CDR3 spans 17 amino acids. Looking up the rest from reference TRBV18 and TRBJ2-2 gives the full variable domain: NAGVMQNPRHLVRRRGQEARLRCSPMKGHSHVYWYRQLPEEGLKFMVYLQKENIIDESGMPKERFSAEFPKEGPSILRIQQVVRGDSAAYFCASSPPILGQNTGELFFGEGSRLTVL.

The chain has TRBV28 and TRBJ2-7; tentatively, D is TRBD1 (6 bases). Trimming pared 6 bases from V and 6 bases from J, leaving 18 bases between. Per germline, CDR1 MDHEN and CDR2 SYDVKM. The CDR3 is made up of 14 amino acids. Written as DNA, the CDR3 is TGTGCCAGCAGCCGCAGGGGTCTGCGTGGCGAGCAGTACTTC. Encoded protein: CASSRRGLRGEQYF. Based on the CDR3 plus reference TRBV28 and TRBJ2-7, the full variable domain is DVKVTQSSRYLVKRTGEKVFLECVQDMDHENMFWYRQDPGLGLRLIYFSYDVKMKEKGDIPEGYSVSREKKERFSLILESASTNQTSMYLCASSRRGLRGEQYFGPGTRLTVT.

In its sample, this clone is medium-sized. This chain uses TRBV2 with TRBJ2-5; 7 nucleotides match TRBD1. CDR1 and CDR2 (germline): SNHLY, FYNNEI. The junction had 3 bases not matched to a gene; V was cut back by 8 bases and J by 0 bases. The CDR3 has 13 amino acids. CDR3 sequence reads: CASSGQNQETQYF. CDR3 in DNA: TGTGCCAGCTCGGGACAGAACCAAGAGACCCAGTACTTC.

In DNA form, the CDR3 reads TGCGCCAGCAGCCTTAATCCGCGGGCCCGGCCGTGGGAGCAGTACTTC. This encodes CASSLNPRARPWEQYF. The chain is built from TRBV5-1 and TRBJ2-7; possible D gene TRBD2, 5 bases. V lost 4 bases and J 7 bases, leaving 24 bases between the germline ends. Germline V gene lookup returns CDR1 SGHRS and CDR2 YFSETQ. There are 16 residues in the CDR3.